The rows below give T cell receptor beta chains drawn from one sample of a study of vaccination effects on CD4 cells after COVID-19. Using immunoSEQ multiplex PCR, the repertoire was profiled, and TCRdb retains in-frame clones only, with some absent. The sample has under 40,000 clones, about 71% seen once. The antigens of these receptors remain unknown. The sample consisted of CD4+ T cells from PBMCs cultured without peptide, taken before COVID-19 vaccination. The receptors originated from a human donor who received a COVID-19 vaccine. CDR3s include the opening cysteine and the closing phenylalanine or tryptophan. Fields, in order: D gene, V gene, J gene, clone size, CDR3 protein, CDR3 DNA. D genes are given only for firm matches. Expanded clones are given a class, and other clones once, few, many or no size at all.

D: TRBD2; V: TRBV29-1; J: TRBJ2-5; size: NA; CDR3: CSVLTTSGTETQYF; DNA: TGCAGCGTACTTACGACTAGCGGGACGGAGACCCAGTACTTC
D: TRBD1; V: TRBV16; J: TRBJ1-5; size: NA; CDR3: CASSPAIGQGRFLF; DNA: TGTGCCAGCAGCCCGGCCATCGGACAGGGGAGGTTTCTTTTT
D: NA; V: TRBV19; J: TRBJ1-2; size: NA; CDR3: CASSILDRRSYGYTF; DNA: TGTGCCAGTAGTATACTGGACCGAAGGAGCTATGGCTACACCTTC
D: TRBD2; V: TRBV4-1; J: TRBJ2-3; size: NA; CDR3: CASSRYSGTTDTQYF; DNA: TGCGCCAGCAGCCGATACAGCGGGACTACAGATACGCAGTATTTT
D: TRBD2; V: TRBV7-2; J: TRBJ2-1; size: once; CDR3: CASSQTSGSLNEQFF; DNA: TGTGCCAGCAGTCAGACTAGCGGGAGTTTAAATGAGCAGTTCTTC
D: NA; V: TRBV3-1/TRBV3-2; J: TRBJ2-2; size: NA; CDR3: CASNKGSGTGELFF; DNA: TGTGCCAGTAATAAGGGGTCTGGCACCGGGGAGCTGTTTTTT
D: NA; V: TRBV5-4; J: TRBJ2-2; size: NA; CDR3: CASSLDAGELFF; DNA: TGTGCCAGCAGCTTGGACGCCGGGGAGCTGTTTTTT
D: NA; V: TRBV30; J: TRBJ1-2; size: NA; CDR3: CAWITGRANYGYTF; DNA: TGTGCCTGGATCACGGGGCGAGCTAACTATGGCTACACCTTC
D: NA; V: TRBV29-1; J: TRBJ2-7; size: NA; CDR3: CSVEDPYEQYF; DNA: TGCAGCGTTGAAGATCCCTACGAGCAGTACTTC
D: NA; V: TRBV5-6; J: TRBJ1-1; size: NA; CDR3: CASSLTSTEAFF; DNA: TGTGCCAGCAGCTTGACGAGCACTGAAGCTTTCTTT
D: TRBD1; V: TRBV3-1/TRBV3-2; J: TRBJ1-2; size: few; CDR3: CASSPGQGETGGYTF; DNA: TGTGCCAGCAGCCCGGGACAGGGAGAGACGGGTGGCTACACCTTC
D: TRBD1; V: TRBV24-1; J: TRBJ2-3; size: NA; CDR3: CATSDPPGQGDTDTQYF; DNA: TGTGCCACCAGTGACCCGCCGGGACAGGGGGACACAGATACGCAGTATTTT
D: NA; V: TRBV7-9; J: TRBJ1-2; size: few; CDR3: CASSLSTEGYTF; DNA: TGTGCCAGCAGCTTATCCACGGAGGGCTACACCTTC
D: NA; V: TRBV5-4; J: TRBJ2-5; size: NA; CDR3: CASSPGYQETQYF; DNA: TGTGCCAGCAGCCCCGGGTACCAAGAGACCCAGTACTTC
D: NA; V: TRBV6-1; J: TRBJ2-1; size: NA; CDR3: CASSELAGAVRFGEQFF; DNA: TGTGCCAGCAGTGAACTCGCGGGGGCCGTTAGATTCGGTGAGCAGTTCTTC
D: NA; V: TRBV11-2; J: TRBJ1-2; size: NA; CDR3: CASSPGGGIYGYTF; DNA: TGTGCCAGCAGCCCCGGTGGGGGGATCTATGGCTACACCTTC
D: NA; V: TRBV7-6; J: TRBJ1-1; size: NA; CDR3: CASSLLDRDNGNTEAFF; DNA: TGTGCCAGCAGCTTACTCGACCGGGACAACGGGAACACTGAAGCTTTCTTT
D: NA; V: TRBV29-1; J: TRBJ1-2; size: NA; CDR3: CSAAPGDESGYTF; DNA: TGCAGCGCTGCCCCAGGGGACGAGAGTGGCTACACTTTC
D: NA; V: TRBV27; J: TRBJ1-2; size: NA; CDR3: CASSLRISNYGYTF; DNA: TGTGCCAGCAGTTTACGGATTTCTAACTATGGCTACACCTTC
D: NA; V: TRBV7-8; J: TRBJ2-1; size: NA; CDR3: CASSIVPRDHEQFF; DNA: TGTGCCAGCAGCATAGTCCCTAGAGATCATGAGCAGTTCTTC
D: NA; V: TRBV24-1; J: TRBJ2-5; size: NA; CDR3: CATSDPRDTSQETQYF; DNA: TGTGCCACCAGTGATCCTCGGGACACGTCCCAAGAGACCCAGTACTTC
D: TRBD2; V: TRBV4-1; J: TRBJ2-7; size: few; CDR3: CASSLYPSGGSSYEQYF; DNA: TGCGCCAGCAGCCTCTACCCTAGCGGGGGCAGCTCCTACGAGCAGTACTTC
D: NA; V: TRBV5-3; J: TRBJ2-7; size: few; CDR3: CARSLDPAEFYEQYF; DNA: TGTGCCAGAAGCTTGGACCCAGCAGAATTCTACGAGCAGTACTTC
D: NA; V: TRBV28; J: TRBJ1-2; size: NA; CDR3: CASSLSAEYGYTF; DNA: TGTGCCAGCAGTTTGTCAGCCGAGTATGGCTACACCTTC
D: TRBD1; V: TRBV12-3/TRBV12-4; J: TRBJ2-7; size: NA; CDR3: CASRGTGRYEQYF; DNA: TGTGCCAGCAGGGGGACAGGGCGCTACGAGCAGTACTTC
D: TRBD1; V: TRBV7-8; J: TRBJ1-1; size: few; CDR3: CASSPMTGQGQTEAFF; DNA: TGTGCCAGCAGCCCTATGACCGGACAGGGTCAAACTGAAGCTTTCTTT
D: TRBD1; V: TRBV5-1; J: TRBJ1-1; size: few; CDR3: CASSMGTVSTEAFF; DNA: TGCGCCAGCAGCATGGGGACAGTGAGCACTGAAGCTTTCTTT
D: NA; V: TRBV9; J: TRBJ1-2; size: NA; CDR3: CASSGDPYGYTF; DNA: TGTGCCAGCAGCGGTGACCCCTATGGCTACACCTTC
D: NA; V: TRBV21-1; J: TRBJ1-6; size: NA; CDR3: CASSKVWGGGNSPLHF; DNA: NA